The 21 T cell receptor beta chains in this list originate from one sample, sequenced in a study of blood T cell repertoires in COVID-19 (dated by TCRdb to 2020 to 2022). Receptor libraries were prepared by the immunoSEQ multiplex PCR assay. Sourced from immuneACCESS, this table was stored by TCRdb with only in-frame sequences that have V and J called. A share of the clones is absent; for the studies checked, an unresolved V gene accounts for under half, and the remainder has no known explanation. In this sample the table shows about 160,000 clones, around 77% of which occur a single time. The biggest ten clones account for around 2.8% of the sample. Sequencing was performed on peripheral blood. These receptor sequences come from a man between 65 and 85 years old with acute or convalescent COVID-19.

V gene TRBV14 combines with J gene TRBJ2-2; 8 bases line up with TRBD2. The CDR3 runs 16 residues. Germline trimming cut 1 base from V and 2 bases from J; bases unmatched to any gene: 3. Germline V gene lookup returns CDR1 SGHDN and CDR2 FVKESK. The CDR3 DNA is TGTGCCAGCAGCCAAGTGCGGGGGGCAAACACCGGGGAGCTGTTTTTT. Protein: CASSQVRGANTGELFF.

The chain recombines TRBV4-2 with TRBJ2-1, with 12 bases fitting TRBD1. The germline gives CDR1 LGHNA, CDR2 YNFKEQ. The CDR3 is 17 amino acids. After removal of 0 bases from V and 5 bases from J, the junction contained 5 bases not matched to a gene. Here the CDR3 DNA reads TGTGCCAGCAGCCAAGATAGGGGACAGGGGGCTAACAATGAGCAGTTCTTC. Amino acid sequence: CASSQDRGQGANNEQFF.

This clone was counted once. CDR3 in amino acids: CASSLVGFGSKDNEQFF. The CDR3 DNA is TGTGCCAGCAGCTTAGTGGGTTTTGGGAGTAAAGACAATGAGCAGTTCTTC. The chain carries TRBV7-9 and TRBJ2-1; a possible D gene is TRBD2 (5 bases). The CDR3 covers 17 residues. Germline V gives CDR1 SEHNR, CDR2 FQNEAQ (reference sequence). Trimming shortened V by 1 base and J by 5 bases, and 18 bases separated the two germline ends.

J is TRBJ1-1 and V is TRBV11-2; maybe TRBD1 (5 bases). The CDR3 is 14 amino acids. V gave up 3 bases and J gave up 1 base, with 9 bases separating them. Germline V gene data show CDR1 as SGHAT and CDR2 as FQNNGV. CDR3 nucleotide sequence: TGTGCCAGCAGCTTGGGGCAGAGGAACACTGAAGCTTTCTTT. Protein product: CASSLGQRNTEAFF.

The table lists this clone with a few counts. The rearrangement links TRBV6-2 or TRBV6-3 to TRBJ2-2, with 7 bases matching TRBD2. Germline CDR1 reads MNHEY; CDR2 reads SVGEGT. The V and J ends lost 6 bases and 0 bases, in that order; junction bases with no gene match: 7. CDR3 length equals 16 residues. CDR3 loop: CASSNNGLANTGELFF. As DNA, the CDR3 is TGTGCCAGCAGCAACAACGGACTAGCGAACACCGGGGAGCTGTTTTTT.

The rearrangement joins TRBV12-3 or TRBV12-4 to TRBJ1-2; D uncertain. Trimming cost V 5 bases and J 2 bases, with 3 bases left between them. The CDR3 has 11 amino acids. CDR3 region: CASSRNYGYTF. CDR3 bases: TGTGCCAGCAGTCGGAACTATGGCTACACCTTC.

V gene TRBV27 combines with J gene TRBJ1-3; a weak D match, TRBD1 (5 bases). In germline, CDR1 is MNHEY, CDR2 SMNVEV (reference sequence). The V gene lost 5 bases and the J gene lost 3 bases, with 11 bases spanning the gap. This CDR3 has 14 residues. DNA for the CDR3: TGTGCCAGCAGTCCCACAGGCTATGGAAACACCATATATTTT. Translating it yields CASSPTGYGNTIYF.

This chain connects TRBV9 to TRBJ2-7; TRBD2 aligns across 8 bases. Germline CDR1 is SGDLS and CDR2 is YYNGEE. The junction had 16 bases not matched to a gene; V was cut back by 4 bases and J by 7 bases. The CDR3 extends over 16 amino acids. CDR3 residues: CASSSDGRAPFNEQYF. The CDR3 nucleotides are TGTGCCAGCAGCTCGGACGGGAGGGCTCCCTTTAATGAGCAGTACTTC. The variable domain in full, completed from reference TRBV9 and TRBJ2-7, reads DSGVTQTPKHLITATGQRVTLRCSPRSGDLSVYWYQQSLDQGLQFLIQYYNGEERAKGNILERFSAQQFPDLHSELNLSSLELGDSALYFCASSSDGRAPFNEQYFGPGTRLTVT.

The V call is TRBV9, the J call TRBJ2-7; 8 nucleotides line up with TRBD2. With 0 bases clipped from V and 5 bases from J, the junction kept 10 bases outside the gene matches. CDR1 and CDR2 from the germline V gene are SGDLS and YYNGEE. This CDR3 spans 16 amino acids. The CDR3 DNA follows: TGTGCCAGCAGCGTAGCGGGTAGCGGGATGGGACACGAGCAGTACTTC. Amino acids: CASSVAGSGMGHEQYF. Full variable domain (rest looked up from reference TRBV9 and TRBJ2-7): DSGVTQTPKHLITATGQRVTLRCSPRSGDLSVYWYQQSLDQGLQFLIQYYNGEERAKGNILERFSAQQFPDLHSELNLSSLELGDSALYFCASSVAGSGMGHEQYFGPGTRLTVT.

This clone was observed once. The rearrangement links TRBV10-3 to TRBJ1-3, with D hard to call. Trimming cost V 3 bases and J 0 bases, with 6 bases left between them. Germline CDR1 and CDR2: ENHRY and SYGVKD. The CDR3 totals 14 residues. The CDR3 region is CAISDNTSGNTIYF. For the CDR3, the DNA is TGTGCCATCAGTGACAACACCTCTGGAAACACCATATATTTT.

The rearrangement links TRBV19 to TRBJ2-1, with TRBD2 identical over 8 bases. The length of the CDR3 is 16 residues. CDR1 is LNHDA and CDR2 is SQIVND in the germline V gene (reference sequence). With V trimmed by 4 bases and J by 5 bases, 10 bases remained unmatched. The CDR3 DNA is TGTGCCAGTAGTACGAGGGCCCTAGCGGGCCACAATGAGCAGTTCTTC. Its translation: CASSTRALAGHNEQFF.

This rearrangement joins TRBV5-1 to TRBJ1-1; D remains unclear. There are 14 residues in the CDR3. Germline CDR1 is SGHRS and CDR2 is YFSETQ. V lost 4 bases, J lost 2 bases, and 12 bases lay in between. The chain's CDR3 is CASSPERVNTEAFF. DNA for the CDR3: TGCGCCAGCAGCCCGGAGCGGGTTAACACTGAAGCTTTCTTT. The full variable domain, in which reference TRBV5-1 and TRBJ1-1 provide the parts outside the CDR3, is KAGVTQTPRYLIKTRGQQVTLSCSPISGHRSVSWYQQTPGQGLQFLFEYFSETQRNKGNFPGRFSGRQFSNSRSEMNVSTLELGDSALYLCASSPERVNTEAFFGQGTRLTVV.

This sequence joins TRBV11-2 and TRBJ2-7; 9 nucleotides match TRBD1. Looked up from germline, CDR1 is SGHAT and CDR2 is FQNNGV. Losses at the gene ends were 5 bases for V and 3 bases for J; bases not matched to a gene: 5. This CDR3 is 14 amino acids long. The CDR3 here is CASSPDRGNYEQYF. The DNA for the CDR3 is TGTGCCAGCAGCCCGGACAGGGGAAACTACGAGCAGTACTTC.

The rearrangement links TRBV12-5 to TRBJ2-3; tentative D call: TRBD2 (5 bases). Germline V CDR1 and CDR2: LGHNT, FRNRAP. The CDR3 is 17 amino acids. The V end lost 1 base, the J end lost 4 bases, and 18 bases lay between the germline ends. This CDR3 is CASGLAAAFLFADTQYF. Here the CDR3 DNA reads TGTGCTAGTGGTTTGGCAGCGGCCTTCCTATTCGCAGATACGCAGTATTTT.

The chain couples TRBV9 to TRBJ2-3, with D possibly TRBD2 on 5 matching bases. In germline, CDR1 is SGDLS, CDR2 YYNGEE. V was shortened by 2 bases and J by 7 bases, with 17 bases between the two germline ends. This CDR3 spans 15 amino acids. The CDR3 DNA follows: TGTGCCAGCAGCGTTGGACTCTCCCCTGAACATACGCAGTATTTT. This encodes CASSVGLSPEHTQYF.

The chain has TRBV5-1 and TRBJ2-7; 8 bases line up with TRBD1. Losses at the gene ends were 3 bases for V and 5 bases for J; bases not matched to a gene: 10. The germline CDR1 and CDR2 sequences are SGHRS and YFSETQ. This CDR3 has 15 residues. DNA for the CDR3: TGCGCCAGCAGCTCTGGACAGGGATACTACAACGAGCAGTACTTC. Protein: CASSSGQGYYNEQYF.

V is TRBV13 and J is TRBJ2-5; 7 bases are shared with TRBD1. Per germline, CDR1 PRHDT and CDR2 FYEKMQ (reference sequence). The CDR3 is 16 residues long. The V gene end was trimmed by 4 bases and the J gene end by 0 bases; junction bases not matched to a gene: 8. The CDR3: CASSSPGTANQETQYF. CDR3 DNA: TGTGCCAGCAGCTCACCGGGGACAGCCAACCAAGAGACCCAGTACTTC.

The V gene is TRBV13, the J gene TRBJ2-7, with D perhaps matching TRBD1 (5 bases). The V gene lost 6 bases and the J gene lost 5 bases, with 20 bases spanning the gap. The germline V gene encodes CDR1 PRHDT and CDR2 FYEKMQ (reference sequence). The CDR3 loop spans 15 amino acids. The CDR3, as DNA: TGTGCCAGCAGTTATAACCCTCTTCAGGGTAACGAGCAGTACTTC. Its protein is CASSYNPLQGNEQYF.

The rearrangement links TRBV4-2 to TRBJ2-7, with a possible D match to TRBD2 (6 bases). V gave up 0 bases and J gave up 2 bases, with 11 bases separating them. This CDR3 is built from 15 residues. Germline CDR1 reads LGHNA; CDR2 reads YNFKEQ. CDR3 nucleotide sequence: TGTGCCAGCAGCCAAGAAGGAGGGCCTGCCTACGAGCAGTACTTC. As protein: CASSQEGGPAYEQYF.

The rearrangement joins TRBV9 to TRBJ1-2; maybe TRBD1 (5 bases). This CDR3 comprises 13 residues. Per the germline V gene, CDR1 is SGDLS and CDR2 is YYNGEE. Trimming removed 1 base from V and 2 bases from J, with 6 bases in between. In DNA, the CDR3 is TGTGCCAGCAGCGTAACAGGCAACTATGGCTACACCTTC. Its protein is CASSVTGNYGYTF.

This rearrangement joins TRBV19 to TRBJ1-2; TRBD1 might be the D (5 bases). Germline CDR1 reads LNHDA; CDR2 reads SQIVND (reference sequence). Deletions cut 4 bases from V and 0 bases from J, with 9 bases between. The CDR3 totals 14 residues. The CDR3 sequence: CASSKGLANYGYTF. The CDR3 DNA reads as TGTGCCAGTAGTAAGGGGTTAGCTAACTATGGCTACACCTTC.